Following are 25 T cell receptor beta chains from one sample sequenced in a study of CD8+CD57+ T cells in acquired aplastic anemia. Individuals selected for sequencing had exhibited CD8+CD57+ cell expansion on flow cytometry. Researchers used genomic DNA as the template to profile TCR beta VDJ and CDR3. TCRdb ran MiXCR on the reads and lists one entry per CDR3 protein. The sample yields around 200,000 distinct CDR3 sequences, about half seen once. Material for sequencing was sorted CD4+, CD8+, or CD8+CD57+ T cells (not recorded which) from PBMCs. The receptors originated from a human donor with aplastic anemia.

In its sample, this clonotype was seen many times. This chain joins TRBV7-8 and TRBJ1-2; D is perhaps TRBD1 (5 bases). Trimming stripped 5 bases from V and 6 bases from J, with 13 bases between. Germline V gene sequence: CDR1 SGHVS, CDR2 FQNEAQ. The CDR3 sequence is 13 residues long. CDR3 DNA: TGTGCCAGCAGCCCCCGAAGGGGAAATGGCTACACCTTC. This encodes CASSPRRGNGYTF.

The chain recombines TRBV2 with TRBJ2-7; 8 nucleotides match TRBD1. The CDR3 has 13 amino acids. CDR1 and CDR2 (germline): SNHLY, FYNNEI. After removal of 8 bases from V and 4 bases from J, the junction contained 7 bases not matched to a gene. The CDR3 sequence: CASRGTGWYEQYF. The CDR3 nucleotides are TGTGCCAGCCGAGGGACAGGCTGGTACGAGCAGTACTTC.

This rearrangement joins TRBV29-1 to TRBJ1-2; D is unresolved. V lost 7 bases and J 1 base, leaving 13 bases between the germline ends. This CDR3 region has 13 residues. CDR1 and CDR2 from the germline V gene are SQVTM and ANQGSEA. This CDR3 reads CSAVLGINYGYTF. In DNA, the CDR3 is TGCAGCGCCGTGCTGGGGATTAACTATGGCTACACCTTC.

This clonotype occurred many times. The gene calls are TRBV5-1 and TRBJ2-2, with D tentatively TRBD1 or TRBD2 (5 bases each). Germline V gene sequence: CDR1 SGHRS, CDR2 YFSETQ. Trimming left V 4 bases short and J 1 base short, with 11 bases between. This CDR3 spans 15 amino acids. Here the CDR3 DNA reads TGCGCCAGCAGCAGAGGGGTAGGGAACACCGGGGAGCTGTTTTTT. Translated, it gives CASSRGVGNTGELFF. Looking up the rest from reference TRBV5-1 and TRBJ2-2 gives the full variable domain: KAGVTQTPRYLIKTRGQQVTLSCSPISGHRSVSWYQQTPGQGLQFLFEYFSETQRNKGNFPGRFSGRQFSNSRSEMNVSTLELGDSALYLCASSRGVGNTGELFFGEGSRLTVL.

The chain employs TRBV7-9 and TRBJ2-5, with 7 bases matching TRBD1. The CDR3 is 17 residues long. Unmatched junction bases numbered 14, after V lost 5 bases and J lost 2 bases. From germline, CDR1 is SEHNR and CDR2 FQNEAQ (reference sequence). The DNA of the CDR3 is TGTGCCAGCAGCCCTAGGATGGGACAGACATTGCAAGAGACCCAGTACTTC. Protein: CASSPRMGQTLQETQYF.

The chain joins TRBV10-1 to TRBJ2-7; D is ambiguous. CDR3 length: 12 residues. Germline CDR1 and CDR2: WNHNN and SYGVQD (reference sequence). The ends were cut back, 1 base at V and 6 bases at J, with 7 bases in the middle. The CDR3 bases are TGCGCCAGCAGTGAGTGGGATCGCGAGCAGTACTTC. Its translation: CASSEWDREQYF.

In this sample, this clonotype turned up a few times. The V call is TRBV12-3 or TRBV12-4, the J call TRBJ2-3; TRBD2 matches 8 bases. This CDR3 comprises 15 residues. V was pared by 4 bases and J by 4 bases, with 7 bases of the junction left unmatched. The CDR3 is CASSWGSGSSDTQYF. The DNA for the CDR3 is TGTGCCAGCAGTTGGGGAAGCGGGAGTTCAGATACGCAGTATTTT.

The chain joins TRBV12-5 to TRBJ2-3; 13 positions match TRBD2. The CDR3 has 19 amino acids. V gave up 0 bases and J gave up 4 bases; unmatched junction bases: 10. CDR1 is LGHNT, CDR2 FRNRAP, per germline. DNA of the CDR3: TGTGCTAGTGGTTTGGTACTAGCGGGGGGGGCTGTTCGTCCAGATACGCAGTATTTT. Protein product: CASGLVLAGGAVRPDTQYF.

This clonotype has a handful of counts. CDR3 region: CASSQFRGVTGLDEQYF. The CDR3 region has the DNA TGTGCCAGCAGCCAGTTCCGGGGGGTCACTGGGCTGGACGAGCAGTACTTC. The chain recombines TRBV3-1 with TRBJ2-7; 7 nucleotides match TRBD2. The CDR3 is made up of 17 amino acids. Germline V lookup: CDR1 LGHDT, CDR2 YNNKEL (reference sequence). Trimming at V came to 3 bases and at J to 5 bases, leaving 16 bases not matched to a gene.

V gene TRBV2 combines with J gene TRBJ1-1; D call uncertain. V was cut by 3 bases and J by 1 base, with 6 bases left in between. Germline values: CDR1 SNHLY, CDR2 FYNNEI. The CDR3 is 13 residues long. The CDR3 is CASSETWNTEAFF. The CDR3 coding sequence is TGTGCCAGCAGTGAGACCTGGAACACTGAAGCTTTCTTT.

This clonotype was counted ten times or more. The chain uses TRBV12-3 or TRBV12-4 and TRBJ2-3; 8 bases are a match to TRBD2. Trimming removed 7 bases from V and 4 bases from J; junction bases left unmatched: 13. This CDR3 contains 16 residues. CDR3: CASIPVRAGGADTQYF. Written as DNA, the CDR3 is TGTGCCAGCATCCCCGTTCGGGCGGGGGGTGCAGATACGCAGTATTTT.

This clonotype was detected only once. The CDR3 here is CATRTGAGKLFF. In nucleotides, the CDR3 is TGTGCCACTCGGACCGGAGCTGGAAAACTGTTTTTT. The rearrangement joins TRBV7-9 to TRBJ1-4; no reliable D call. The ends were cut back, 10 bases at V and 10 bases at J, with 16 bases in the middle. Germline CDR1 reads SEHNR; CDR2 reads FQNEAQ (reference sequence). This CDR3 is 12 amino acids long.

As regards this clonotype: A much larger clone is a single base away; this may be a read error. The chain carries TRBV5-1 and TRBJ1-4; 7 bases agree with TRBD1. The V segment lost 4 bases and the J segment 5 bases; nucleotides outside the gene matches: 11. Germline V gives CDR1 SGHRS, CDR2 YFSETQ. The CDR3 sequence is 16 residues long. CDR3 nucleotides: TGCGCCAGCAGCGTCGGGACAGTCGGACGAAATGAAAAACTGTTTTTT. Translated: CASSVGTVGRNEKLFF.

As regards this clonotype: The junction departs from the called germline gene at one end, perhaps through a read error. The CDR3 region is CASSWDSSNTEAFF. The CDR3 DNA is TGTGCCAGCAGTTGGGACAGCTCTAACACTGAGGCTTTCTTT. The chain is built from TRBV12-3 or TRBV12-4 and TRBJ1-1; 7 bases line up with TRBD1. This CDR3 region has 14 residues.

There are many counts of this clonotype. This sequence joins TRBV11-2 and TRBJ1-2; TRBD1 matches at 9 bases. Germline CDR1 is SGHAT and CDR2 is FQNNGV. This CDR3 has 16 residues. V shed 1 base and J 7 bases; nucleotides not matched to a gene: 10. The CDR3 loop reads CASSLGHRGRPGGYTF. The CDR3 DNA follows: TGTGCCAGCAGCTTAGGCCACAGGGGGCGACCCGGTGGCTACACCTTC.

The chain joins TRBV30 to TRBJ1-5; TRBD1 aligns across 10 bases. CDR3 length: 15 amino acids. The ends lost 7 bases at V and 3 bases at J; junction bases unmatched: 9. Germline CDR1 GTSNPN, CDR2 SVGIG (reference sequence). As DNA, the CDR3 is TGTGCCTTGCGGAAGGGGACAGGGGTCAATCAGCCCCAGCATTTT. This translates into CALRKGTGVNQPQHF.

This clonotype has ten or more counts. This chain connects TRBV20-1 to TRBJ1-1; D gene uncertain. CDR1 DFQATT and CDR2 SNEGSKA come from the germline V gene (reference sequence). This CDR3 comprises 14 residues. The germline V and J ends were trimmed by 0 bases and 1 base, with 9 bases remaining between them. Here the CDR3 DNA reads TGCAGTGCTAGAGACCCCGACCGGAACACTGAAGCTTTCTTT. Amino acids: CSARDPDRNTEAFF.

The chain's CDR3 is CASSSHLSSYEQYF. The DNA for the CDR3 is TGTGCCAGCAGCTCCCACCTAAGCTCCTACGAGCAGTACTTC. The chain links TRBV7-3 to TRBJ2-7, with no clear D. Germline CDR1 reads SGHTA; CDR2 reads FQGTGA. V lost 4 bases to trimming and J lost 0 bases, with 10 bases between them. The length of the CDR3 is 14 residues.

A few counts support this clonotype. CDR3 protein: CSVEDPPGDEQFF. Here the CDR3 DNA reads TGCAGCGTTGAAGATCCCCCAGGGGATGAGCAGTTCTTC. The chain has TRBV29-1 and TRBJ2-1; possibly TRBD1 for D (6 bases). Per germline, CDR1 SQVTM and CDR2 ANQGSEA. Trimming took off 0 bases at V and 8 bases at J, with 11 bases between the two ends. The CDR3 has 13 residues.

In its sample, this clonotype was seen a few times. This chain joins TRBV2 and TRBJ2-3; 8 bases are a match to TRBD1. CDR1 and CDR2 from the germline V gene are SNHLY and FYNNEI. The CDR3 covers 16 residues. V lost 4 bases and J lost 2; bases outside the gene matches: 8. The DNA of the CDR3 is TGTGCCAGCAGTGGGTCCGGGACAGGCTTCACAGATACGCAGTATTTT. Its translation: CASSGSGTGFTDTQYF.

This clonotype was seen many times. J is TRBJ2-7 and V is TRBV2; the D is unclear. V shed 6 bases and J shed 1 base, with 13 bases lying between them. The CDR3 is made up of 14 amino acids. Germline-derived CDR1 and CDR2 are SNHLY and FYNNEI. CDR3 in amino acids: CASRVAVGSYEQYF. CDR3 coding DNA: TGTGCCAGCAGAGTTGCAGTCGGGTCCTACGAGCAGTACTTC.

The chain recombines TRBV7-2 with TRBJ1-1; perhaps TRBD1 as D (5 bases). V was trimmed by 3 bases and J by 8 bases, leaving 13 bases between them. Germline V gene data show CDR1 as SGHTA and CDR2 as FQGNSA. The length of the CDR3 is 13 residues. This chain's CDR3 is CASSFDGAPEAFF. CDR3 DNA: TGTGCCAGCAGCTTTGATGGGGCGCCGGAAGCTTTCTTT.

This rearrangement joins TRBV20-1 to TRBJ2-5, with 11 bases matching TRBD2. CDR1 is DFQATT, CDR2 SNEGSKA, per germline (reference sequence). Losses at the gene ends were 2 bases for V and 3 bases for J; bases not matched to a gene: 5. The CDR3 is 15 residues long. CDR3: CSARYSLAGEETQYF. CDR3 DNA sequence: TGCAGTGCTAGATACTCACTAGCGGGGGAAGAGACCCAGTACTTC.

About this clonotype itself: This may stem from a read error, because a much larger clone lies one nucleotide away. The rearrangement links TRBV5-1 to TRBJ2-7, with TRBD2 matching over 7 bases. Looked up from germline, CDR1 is SGHRS and CDR2 is YFSETQ. CDR3 length: 14 amino acids. CDR3 region: CASSSTGRSTEQCF. In DNA form, the CDR3 reads TGCGCCAGCAGCTCGACCGGGAGGTCTACCGAGCAGTGCTTC.

This clonotype was seen repeatedly, ten times or more. The chain uses TRBV5-6 and TRBJ2-7; 8 nucleotides agree with TRBD1. Germline V CDR1 and CDR2: SGHDT, YYEEEE. The CDR3 runs 14 residues. The V and J ends lost 3 bases and 3 bases, in that order; junction bases with no gene match: 5. CDR3 DNA: TGTGCCAGCAGCTACCCGGGACAGGACTACGAGCAGTACTTC. Translation gives CASSYPGQDYEQYF.